These 13 T cell receptor beta chains share one sample of origin, sequenced in a study of blood T cell repertoires in COVID-19. Measured with immunoSEQ multiplex PCR; TCRdb has only the in-frame clones, and not every one. The profile shows nearly 55,000 clones, more than 60% of them singletons. Specimen: peripheral blood. The receptor set was obtained from a human donor with active or convalescent COVID-19. The donor label of this sample is uncertain.

The CDR3 DNA sequence: TGCGCCAGCAGCCTCGGATTAGCGGACACCTACGAGCAGTACTTC. Protein: CASSLGLADTYEQYF. This rearrangement joins TRBV5-1 to TRBJ2-7, with a weak D call TRBD2 (6 bases). Germline V gene lookup returns CDR1 SGHRS and CDR2 YFSETQ. The ends were cut back, 4 bases at V and 2 bases at J, with 16 bases in the middle. The CDR3 sequence is 15 residues long. Based on the CDR3 plus reference TRBV5-1 and TRBJ2-7, the full variable domain is KAGVTQTPRYLIKTRGQQVTLSCSPISGHRSVSWYQQTPGQGLQFLFEYFSETQRNKGNFPGRFSGRQFSNSRSEMNVSTLELGDSALYLCASSLGLADTYEQYFGPGTRLTVT.

The rearrangement links TRBV7-2 to TRBJ2-5; D call uncertain. Per germline, CDR1 SGHTA and CDR2 FQGNSA. V was cut by 1 base and J by 5 bases, with 14 bases left in between. This CDR3 has 15 residues. The CDR3 protein is CASSLEARERETQYF. CDR3 sequence (DNA): TGTGCCAGCAGCTTAGAGGCTAGAGAACGGGAGACCCAGTACTTC.

V and J are TRBV7-2 and TRBJ2-3, with D possibly TRBD2 on 5 matching bases. V lost 1 base and J 5 bases, leaving 13 bases between the germline ends. Germline CDR1 SGHTA, CDR2 FQGNSA. The length of the CDR3 is 15 residues. Written as DNA, the CDR3 is TGTGCCAGCAGCTTAGTATCGGACTCTCGAGATACGCAGTATTTT. Its protein product is CASSLVSDSRDTQYF.

V gene TRBV7-8 combines with J gene TRBJ1-1; unclear D gene. Germline loops: CDR1 SGHVS, CDR2 FQNEAQ. The CDR3 covers 13 residues. V shed 1 base and J shed 5 bases, with 8 bases lying between them. CDR3 DNA: TGTGCCAGCAGCTTAGTGGCCCGAACTGAAGCTTTCTTT. Its protein product is CASSLVARTEAFF.

This chain links TRBV3-1 (or the pseudogene TRBV3-2) with TRBJ1-5; the D is unclear. The CDR3 length is 12 residues. The germline V and J ends were trimmed by 3 bases and 3 bases, with 3 bases remaining between them. Germline V gene lookup returns CDR1 LGHDT and CDR2 YNNKEL (reference sequence). The CDR3 sequence: CASSHINQPQHF. In nucleotides, the CDR3 is TGTGCCAGCAGCCACATCAATCAGCCCCAGCATTTT.

The chain couples TRBV7-9 to TRBJ2-3, with 9 bases lining up with TRBD1. The CDR3 is 15 amino acids. From germline, CDR1 is SEHNR and CDR2 FQNEAQ (reference sequence). The junction had 4 bases not matched to a gene; V was cut back by 2 bases and J by 4 bases. CDR3 sequence: CASSLSNRGPDTQYF. CDR3 DNA: TGTGCCAGCAGCTTATCTAACAGGGGGCCAGATACGCAGTATTTT.

V and J are TRBV19 and TRBJ1-1; 7 bases are a match to TRBD1. The V segment lost 9 bases and the J segment 4 bases; nucleotides outside the gene matches: 8. CDR3 length: 13 residues. Germline CDR1 reads LNHDA; CDR2 reads SQIVND (reference sequence). The chain's CDR3 is CASAHRGRTEAFF. The CDR3 region has the DNA TGTGCCAGCGCCCACAGGGGACGCACTGAAGCTTTCTTT. The whole variable domain, remainder taken from reference TRBV19 and TRBJ1-1, is DGGITQSPKYLFRKEGQNVTLSCEQNLNHDAMYWYRQDPGQGLRLIYYSQIVNDFQKGDIAEGYSVSREKKESFPLTVTSAQKNPTAFYLCASAHRGRTEAFFGQGTRLTVV.

As concerns this clone: An end of the junction differs from the germline gene, which may be a read error. The chain employs TRBV12-3 or TRBV12-4 and TRBJ2-1; 7 bases map to TRBD2. The CDR3 consists of 12 residues. The CDR3 here is CASSGGGLRPLF. CDR3 DNA: TGTGCCAGCAGTGGGGGAGGGCTAAGACCACTCTTC.

The rearrangement uses TRBV30 and TRBJ1-4, with 7 bases matching TRBD1. The junction had 9 bases not matched to a gene; V was cut back by 3 bases and J by 8 bases. The CDR3 is made up of 14 amino acids. Germline V lookup: CDR1 GTSNPN, CDR2 SVGIG (reference sequence). In DNA form, the CDR3 reads TGTGCCTGGAGGGAGACAGGGTTGAACGAAAAACTGTTTTTT. Translating it yields CAWRETGLNEKLFF.

The chain recombines TRBV29-1 with TRBJ2-1, with TRBD2 matching over 11 bases. The germline V gene has CDR1 SQVTM and CDR2 ANQGSEA. V shed 6 bases, J shed 8 bases, and the junction held 12 bases outside the gene matches. This CDR3 has 15 amino acids. The CDR3, as DNA: TGCAGCGTAACCGGGACTAGCGGAGCCCAGTATGAGCAGTTCTTC. This gives the protein CSVTGTSGAQYEQFF.

This chain links TRBV14 with TRBJ2-5; 12 bases agree with TRBD2. This CDR3 is 14 amino acids long. The J segment lost 7 bases and the V segment lost 4 bases, leaving 4 bases of the junction unmatched. Germline assignment: CDR1 SGHDN and CDR2 FVKESK. Written as DNA, the CDR3 is TGTGCCAGCAGCCGACTAGCGGGAGAGGCGACCCAGTACTTC. Amino acids: CASSRLAGEATQYF.

CDR3 amino acids: CASSFEPLTNEQFF. Written as DNA, the CDR3 is TGTGCCAGCAGTTTCGAACCACTTACCAATGAGCAGTTCTTC. V gene TRBV27 combines with J gene TRBJ2-1; no clear D. Germline V gives CDR1 MNHEY, CDR2 SMNVEV (reference sequence). V lost 3 bases and J 6 bases, leaving 12 bases between the germline ends. The CDR3 is 14 residues long.

V is TRBV11-3 and J is TRBJ1-5, with D unresolved. Germline CDR1 SGHNT, CDR2 YENEEA. The CDR3 runs 11 residues. Deletions cut 9 bases from V and 4 bases from J, with 7 bases between. The DNA of the CDR3 is TGTGCCAGTCTCGTGAATCAGCCCCAGCATTTT. It is translated as CASLVNQPQHF.